This T cell receptor (beta chain) was found in a study of blood T cell repertoires in COVID-19. Study summary: Sample material is recorded as cDNA or gDNA derived from T cells, B-cell-depleted T cells, or PBMCs.

The germline V and J ends were trimmed by 3 bases and 3 bases, with 15 bases remaining between them. Per germline, CDR1 LGHDT and CDR2 YNNKEL (reference sequence). The CDR3 totals 16 residues. The protocol was immunoSEQ multiplex PCR, while the TCRdb copy is restricted to in-frame clones and leaves out a portion. The sample has 180,000 or so clones, 85% to 90% seen once. This sequence originates from a woman aged 40-49 years with acute COVID-19. Sequenced input: PBMCs or T cells enriched from blood (not recorded which). This chain links TRBV3-1 (or the pseudogene TRBV3-2) with TRBJ2-4, with D tentatively TRBD2 (5 bases). The CDR3 loop is CASSHLPPRGKNIQYF. CDR3 bases: TGTGCCAGCAGCCACCTACCCCCTCGGGGCAAAAACATTCAGTACTTC.